The T cell receptor beta chain under discussion was sequenced for a study of identical twins' blood T cells (dated by TCRdb to 2012 to 2014). Context from the whole study: Roughly 49 million Illumina reads were obtained across roughly 12 libraries, of which six were alpha-chain libraries and six were beta-chain libraries. Using next-generation sequencing, the study compared the TCR alpha and beta chain repertoires of three pairs of monozygous twins to assess how genetics influences repertoire formation.

Libraries came from 5' RACE. The sequencer listed for this sample is Illumina Genome Analyzer IIx. To prepare the RNA-based TCR cDNA libraries, a previously described protocol was followed, with several modifications. Sample-specific barcodes were introduced on both ends of each TCR cDNA library during cDNA synthesis and amplification to prevent cross-contamination. In the authors' own workflow: Between about 85,000 and nearly 550,000 clonotypes were identified per individual, with about 2 to 3.6 million CDR3-containing reads per library. Reads with improper barcode index combinations were discarded, after which clonesets were built for each library with the MiTCR software. While assembling CDR3 clonotypes, MiTCR filtered or rescued low-quality reads and corrected PCR and sequencing errors. Artificial out-of-frame clonotypes were mapped to in-frame sequences, with one indel allowed in the CDR3, and then removed. Similarity in V and J gene usage between donors was calculated as the Jensen-Shannon divergence divided by the mean entropy. In-frame beta chains were kept once TCRdb had trimmed the public reads at Q25 with fastp and called clones with MiXCR. Identical CDR3 protein sequences are pooled into one entry, listed with their most common genes and DNA. The V and J calls, along with clone size, are taken from TCRdb and not from the paper's own processing. This sample gives 300,000 to 400,000 distinct CDR3 sequences in total; 25% to 35% of them show up just once. Clones ranked in the top ten supply about 6% of the sample.

Six healthy women forming three monozygous twin pairs were used as donors. Each of the three twin pairs had been raised together, and the twins in each pair were thought likely to have encountered the same infectious agents and vaccines. TCR cDNA libraries were prepared from RNA that was isolated from peripheral blood mononuclear cells. The study at large found these results: Twin pairs were reported to be markedly more alike in V gene usage than unrelated donors were, even when looking at non-selected out-of-frame TCRbeta clonotypes. Independent studies were stated to be required to validate the proposed role of the TCRalpha J segment in MHC recognition during thymic selection. Looking at the most abundant TCRbeta clonotypes, every donor had more CDR3 sequences in common with her twin than with unrelated donors. Environmental influences could not be excluded as an explanation for twin similarity, since twins were reared together. The number of shared CDR3 clonotypes between two donors was mainly determined by the product of their cloneset sizes, and twins did not clearly deviate from this trend.

This clonotype was seen at least ten times. Its recognized antigen is unknown. Base quality data are lacking; no much larger clone is found one base away. CDR1 and CDR2 are drawn from the germline V gene: KGHDR, SFDVKD. The CDR3 has 11 amino acids, counting the end cysteine and phenylalanine. The retained sequence is limited to the CDR3, 33 bases, with the frame set at the first base. V loses 5 bases, J loses 7 bases, and the germline ends lie 5 bases apart. The rearranged segments are TRBV24-1 and TRBJ2-1, with an unclear D gene assignment. The sequencing input was PBMCs. This clonotype was sampled from a woman aged 18-49 years in good health. The nucleotide sequence reads as follows: TGTGCCACCAGTGTATCAAATGAGCAGTTCTTC. Its coded protein is CATSVSNEQFF.